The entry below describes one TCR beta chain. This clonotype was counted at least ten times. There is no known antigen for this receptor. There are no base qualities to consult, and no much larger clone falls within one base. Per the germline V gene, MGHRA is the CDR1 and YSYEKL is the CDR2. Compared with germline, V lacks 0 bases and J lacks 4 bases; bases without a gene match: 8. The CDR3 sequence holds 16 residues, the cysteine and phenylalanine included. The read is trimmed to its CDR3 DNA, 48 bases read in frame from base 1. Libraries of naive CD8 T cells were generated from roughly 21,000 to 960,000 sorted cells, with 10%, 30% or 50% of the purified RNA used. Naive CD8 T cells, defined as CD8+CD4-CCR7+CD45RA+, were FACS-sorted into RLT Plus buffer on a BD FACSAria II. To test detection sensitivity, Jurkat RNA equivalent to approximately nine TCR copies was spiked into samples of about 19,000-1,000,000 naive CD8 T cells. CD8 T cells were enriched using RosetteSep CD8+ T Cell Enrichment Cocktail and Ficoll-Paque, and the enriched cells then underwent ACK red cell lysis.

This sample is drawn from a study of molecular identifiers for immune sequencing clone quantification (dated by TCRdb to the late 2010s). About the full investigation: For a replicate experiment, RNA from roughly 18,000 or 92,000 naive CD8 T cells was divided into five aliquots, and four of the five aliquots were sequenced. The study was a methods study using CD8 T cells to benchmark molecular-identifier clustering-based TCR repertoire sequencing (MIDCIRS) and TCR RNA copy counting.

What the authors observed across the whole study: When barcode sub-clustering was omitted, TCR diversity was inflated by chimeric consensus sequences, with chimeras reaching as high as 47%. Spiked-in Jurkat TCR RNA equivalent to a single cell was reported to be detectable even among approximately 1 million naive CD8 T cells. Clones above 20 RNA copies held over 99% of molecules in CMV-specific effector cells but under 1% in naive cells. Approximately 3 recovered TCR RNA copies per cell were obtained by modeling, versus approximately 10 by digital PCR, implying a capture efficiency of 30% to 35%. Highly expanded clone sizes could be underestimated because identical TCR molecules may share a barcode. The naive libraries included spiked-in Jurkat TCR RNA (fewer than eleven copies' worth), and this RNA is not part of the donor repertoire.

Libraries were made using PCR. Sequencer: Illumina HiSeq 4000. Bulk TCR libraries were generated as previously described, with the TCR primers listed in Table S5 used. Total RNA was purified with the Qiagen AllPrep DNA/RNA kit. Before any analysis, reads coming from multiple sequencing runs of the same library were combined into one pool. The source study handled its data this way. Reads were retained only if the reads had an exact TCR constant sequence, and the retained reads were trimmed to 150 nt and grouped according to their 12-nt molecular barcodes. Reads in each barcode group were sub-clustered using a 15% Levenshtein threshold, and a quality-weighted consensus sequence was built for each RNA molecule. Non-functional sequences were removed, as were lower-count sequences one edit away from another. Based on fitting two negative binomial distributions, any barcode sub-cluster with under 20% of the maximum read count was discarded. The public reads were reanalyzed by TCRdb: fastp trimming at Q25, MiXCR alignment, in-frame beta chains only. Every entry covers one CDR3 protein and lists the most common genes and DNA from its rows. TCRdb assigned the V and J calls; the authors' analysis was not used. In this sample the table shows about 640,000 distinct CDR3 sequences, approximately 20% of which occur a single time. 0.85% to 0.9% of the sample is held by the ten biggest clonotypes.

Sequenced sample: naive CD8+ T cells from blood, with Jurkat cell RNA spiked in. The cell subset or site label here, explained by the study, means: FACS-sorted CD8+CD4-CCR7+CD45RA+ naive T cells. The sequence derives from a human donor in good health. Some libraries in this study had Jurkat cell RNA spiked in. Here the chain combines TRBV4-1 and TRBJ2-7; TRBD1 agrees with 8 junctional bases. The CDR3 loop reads CASSQDSRQGYYEQYF. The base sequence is TGCGCCAGCAGCCAAGATTCGAGACAGGGGTATTACGAGCAGTACTTC.